This T cell receptor (beta chain) emerged from a study of breast tumors, draining lymph nodes, adjacent tissues. Points from the study as a whole: Luminal-like breast cancer showed significantly greater tumor-nontumor repertoire similarity than basal-like breast cancer did. That most tumor T cells come from lymph nodes remained unproven.

Germline V CDR1 and CDR2: LGHNA, YNFKEQ. There are 15 residues in the CDR3. Trimming cost V 0 bases and J 7 bases, with 12 bases left between them. From the multiplex PCR reads, TCRdb called clonotypes with MiXCR, one entry per CDR3 protein. The data contain about 270,000 distinct CDR3 sequences, around 31% of them seen just once; the ten biggest clones take up roughly 1.2%. This clonotype was found many times. The antigen remains undetermined. The lymph nodes were axillary draining lymph nodes from breast cancer patients. Sequenced sample: axillary lymph node tissue. The chain combines TRBV4-2 with TRBJ1-4; D perhaps matches TRBD1 (6 bases). This clonotype originated in a female donor with breast cancer. Some clones in this sample may be carry-over from other donors' samples. The CDR3 region has the DNA TGTGCCAGCAGCCAAGATCCAAGGGGGAGTGAAAAACTGTTTTTT. Protein product: CASSQDPRGSEKLFF.